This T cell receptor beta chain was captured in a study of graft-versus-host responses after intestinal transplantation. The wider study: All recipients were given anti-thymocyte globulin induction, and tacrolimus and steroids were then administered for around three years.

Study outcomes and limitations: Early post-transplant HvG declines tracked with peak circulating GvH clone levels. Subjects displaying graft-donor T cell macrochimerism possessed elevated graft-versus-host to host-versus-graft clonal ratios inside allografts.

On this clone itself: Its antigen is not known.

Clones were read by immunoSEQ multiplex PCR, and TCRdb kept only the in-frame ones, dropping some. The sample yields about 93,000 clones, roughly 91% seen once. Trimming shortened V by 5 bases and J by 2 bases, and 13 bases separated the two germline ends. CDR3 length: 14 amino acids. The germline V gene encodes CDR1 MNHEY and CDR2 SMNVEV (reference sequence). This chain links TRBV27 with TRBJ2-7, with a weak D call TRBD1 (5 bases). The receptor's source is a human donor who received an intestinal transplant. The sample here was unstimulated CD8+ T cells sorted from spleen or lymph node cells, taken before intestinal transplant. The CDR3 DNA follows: TGTGCCAGCAGTACAGGACCCGAGGCCTACGAGCAGTACTTC. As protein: CASSTGPEAYEQYF.